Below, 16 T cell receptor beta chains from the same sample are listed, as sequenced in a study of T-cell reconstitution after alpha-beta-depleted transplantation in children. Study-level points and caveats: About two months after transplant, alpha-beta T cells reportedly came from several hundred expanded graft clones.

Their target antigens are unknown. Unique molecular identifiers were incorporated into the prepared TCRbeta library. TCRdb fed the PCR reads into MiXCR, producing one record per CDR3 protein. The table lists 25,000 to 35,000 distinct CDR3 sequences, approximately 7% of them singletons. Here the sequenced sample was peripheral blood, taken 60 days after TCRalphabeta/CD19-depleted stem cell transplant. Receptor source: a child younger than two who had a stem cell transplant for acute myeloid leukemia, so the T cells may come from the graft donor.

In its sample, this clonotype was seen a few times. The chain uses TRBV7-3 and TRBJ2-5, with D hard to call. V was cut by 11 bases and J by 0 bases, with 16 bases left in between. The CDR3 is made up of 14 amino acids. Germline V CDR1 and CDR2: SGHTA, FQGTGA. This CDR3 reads CAPPRAPYQETQYF. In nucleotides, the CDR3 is TGTGCCCCCCCTAGGGCGCCGTACCAAGAGACCCAGTACTTC. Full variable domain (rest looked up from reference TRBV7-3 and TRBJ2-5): GAGVSQTPSNKVTEKGKYVELRCDPISGHTALYWYRQSLGQGPEFLIYFQGTGAADDSGLPNDRFFAVRPEGSVSTLKIQRTERGDSAVYLCAPPRAPYQETQYFGPGTRLLVL.

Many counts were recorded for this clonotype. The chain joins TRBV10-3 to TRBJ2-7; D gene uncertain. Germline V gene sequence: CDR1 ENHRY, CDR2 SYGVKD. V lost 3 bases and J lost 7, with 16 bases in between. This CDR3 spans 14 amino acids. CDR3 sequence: CAISEKSWSEEQYF. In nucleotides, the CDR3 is TGTGCCATCAGTGAAAAAAGTTGGAGTGAGGAGCAGTACTTC.

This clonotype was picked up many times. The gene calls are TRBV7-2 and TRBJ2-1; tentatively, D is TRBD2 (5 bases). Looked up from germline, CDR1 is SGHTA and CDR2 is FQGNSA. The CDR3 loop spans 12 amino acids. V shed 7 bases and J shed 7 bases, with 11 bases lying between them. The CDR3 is CASTRRANEQFF. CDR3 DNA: TGTGCCAGCACCCGGCGGGCGAATGAGCAGTTCTTC.

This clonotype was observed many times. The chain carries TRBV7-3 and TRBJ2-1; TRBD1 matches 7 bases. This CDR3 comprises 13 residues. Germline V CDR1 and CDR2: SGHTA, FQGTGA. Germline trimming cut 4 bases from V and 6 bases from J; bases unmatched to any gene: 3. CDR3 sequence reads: CASSSYRGNEQFF. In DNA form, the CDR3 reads TGTGCCAGCAGCTCCTACAGGGGCAATGAGCAGTTCTTC.

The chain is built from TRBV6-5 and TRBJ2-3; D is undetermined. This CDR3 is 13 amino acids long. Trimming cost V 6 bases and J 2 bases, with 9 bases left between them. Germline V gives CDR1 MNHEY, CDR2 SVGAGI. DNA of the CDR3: TGTGCCAGCAGCTCAGGATTCACAGATACGCAGTATTTT. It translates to CASSSGFTDTQYF.

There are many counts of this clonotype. This CDR3 reads CASGLVGTPGNTGELFF. CDR3 in DNA: TGTGCTAGTGGTTTGGTAGGCACCCCGGGGAACACCGGGGAGCTGTTTTTT. This sequence joins TRBV12-5 and TRBJ2-2, with D hard to call. V was cut by 0 bases and J by 1 base, with 12 bases left in between. The CDR3 length is 17 residues. Germline lookup yields CDR1 LGHNT and CDR2 FRNRAP.

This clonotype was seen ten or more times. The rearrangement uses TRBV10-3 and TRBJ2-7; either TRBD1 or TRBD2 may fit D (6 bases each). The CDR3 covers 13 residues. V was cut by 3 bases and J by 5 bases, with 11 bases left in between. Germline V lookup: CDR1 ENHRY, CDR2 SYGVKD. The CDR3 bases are TGTGCCATCAGTGAACAGGGAGGCGACGAGCAGTACTTC. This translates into CAISEQGGDEQYF.

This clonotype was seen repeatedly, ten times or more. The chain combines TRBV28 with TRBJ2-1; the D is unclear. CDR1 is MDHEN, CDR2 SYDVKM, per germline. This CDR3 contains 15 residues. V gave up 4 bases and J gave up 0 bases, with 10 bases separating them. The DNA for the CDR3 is TGTGCCAGCAGTTACTTGCTGTCCTCCTACAATGAGCAGTTCTTC. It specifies CASSYLLSSYNEQFF.

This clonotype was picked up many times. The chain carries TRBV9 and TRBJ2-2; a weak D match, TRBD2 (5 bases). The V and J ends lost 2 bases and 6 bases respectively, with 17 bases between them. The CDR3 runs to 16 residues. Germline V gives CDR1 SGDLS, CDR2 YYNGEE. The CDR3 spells CASSVNLVTGSGELFF. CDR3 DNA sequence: TGTGCCAGCAGCGTTAATCTCGTTACGGGGTCCGGGGAGCTGTTTTTT. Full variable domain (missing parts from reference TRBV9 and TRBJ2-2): DSGVTQTPKHLITATGQRVTLRCSPRSGDLSVYWYQQSLDQGLQFLIQYYNGEERAKGNILERFSAQQFPDLHSELNLSSLELGDSALYFCASSVNLVTGSGELFFGEGSRLTVL.

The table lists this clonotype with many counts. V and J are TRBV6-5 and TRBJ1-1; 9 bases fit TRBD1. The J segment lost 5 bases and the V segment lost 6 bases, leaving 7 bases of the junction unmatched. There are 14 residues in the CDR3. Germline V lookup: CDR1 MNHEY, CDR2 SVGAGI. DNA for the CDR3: TGTGCCAGCAGGCGTGGACAGGGGAGAACTGAAGCTTTCTTT. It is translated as CASRRGQGRTEAFF.

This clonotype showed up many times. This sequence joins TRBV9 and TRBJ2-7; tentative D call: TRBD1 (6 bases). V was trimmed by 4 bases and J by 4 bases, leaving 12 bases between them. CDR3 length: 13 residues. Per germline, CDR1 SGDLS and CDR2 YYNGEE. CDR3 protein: CASSPPTGYEQYF. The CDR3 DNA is TGTGCCAGCAGCCCTCCAACAGGGTACGAGCAGTACTTC. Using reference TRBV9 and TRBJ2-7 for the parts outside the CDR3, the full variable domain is DSGVTQTPKHLITATGQRVTLRCSPRSGDLSVYWYQQSLDQGLQFLIQYYNGEERAKGNILERFSAQQFPDLHSELNLSSLELGDSALYFCASSPPTGYEQYFGPGTRLTVT.

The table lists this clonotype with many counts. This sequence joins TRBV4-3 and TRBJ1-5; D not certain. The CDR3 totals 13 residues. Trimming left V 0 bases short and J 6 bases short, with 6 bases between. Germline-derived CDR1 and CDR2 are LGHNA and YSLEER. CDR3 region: CASSQDWLQPQHF. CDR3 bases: TGCGCCAGCAGCCAAGACTGGCTTCAGCCCCAGCATTTT.

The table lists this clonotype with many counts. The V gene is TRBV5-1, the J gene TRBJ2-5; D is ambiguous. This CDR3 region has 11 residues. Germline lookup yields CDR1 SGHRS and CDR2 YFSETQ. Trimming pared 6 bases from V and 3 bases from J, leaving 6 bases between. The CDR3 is CASIFKETQYF. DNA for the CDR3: TGCGCCAGCATCTTTAAAGAGACCCAGTACTTC.

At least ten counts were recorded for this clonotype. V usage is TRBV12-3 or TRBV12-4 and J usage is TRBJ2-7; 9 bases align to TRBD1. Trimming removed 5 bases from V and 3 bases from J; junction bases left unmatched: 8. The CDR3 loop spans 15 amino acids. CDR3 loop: CASSPIDRGIYEQYF. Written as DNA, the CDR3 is TGTGCCAGCAGTCCGATAGACAGGGGGATCTACGAGCAGTACTTC.

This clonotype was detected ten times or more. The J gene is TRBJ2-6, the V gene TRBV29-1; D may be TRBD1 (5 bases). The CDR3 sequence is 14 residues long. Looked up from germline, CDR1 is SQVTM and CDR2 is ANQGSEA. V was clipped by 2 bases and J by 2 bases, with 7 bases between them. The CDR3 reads CSVERGTGANVLTF. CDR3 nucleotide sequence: TGCAGCGTTGAAAGGGGTACTGGGGCCAACGTCCTGACTTTC.

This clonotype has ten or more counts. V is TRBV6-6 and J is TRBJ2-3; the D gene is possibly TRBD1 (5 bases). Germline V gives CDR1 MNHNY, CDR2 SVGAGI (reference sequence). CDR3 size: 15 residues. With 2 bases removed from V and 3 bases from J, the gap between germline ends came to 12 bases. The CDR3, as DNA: TGTGCCAGCAGTTACAGGGGCAGGGCTACAGATACGCAGTATTTT. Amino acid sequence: CASSYRGRATDTQYF.